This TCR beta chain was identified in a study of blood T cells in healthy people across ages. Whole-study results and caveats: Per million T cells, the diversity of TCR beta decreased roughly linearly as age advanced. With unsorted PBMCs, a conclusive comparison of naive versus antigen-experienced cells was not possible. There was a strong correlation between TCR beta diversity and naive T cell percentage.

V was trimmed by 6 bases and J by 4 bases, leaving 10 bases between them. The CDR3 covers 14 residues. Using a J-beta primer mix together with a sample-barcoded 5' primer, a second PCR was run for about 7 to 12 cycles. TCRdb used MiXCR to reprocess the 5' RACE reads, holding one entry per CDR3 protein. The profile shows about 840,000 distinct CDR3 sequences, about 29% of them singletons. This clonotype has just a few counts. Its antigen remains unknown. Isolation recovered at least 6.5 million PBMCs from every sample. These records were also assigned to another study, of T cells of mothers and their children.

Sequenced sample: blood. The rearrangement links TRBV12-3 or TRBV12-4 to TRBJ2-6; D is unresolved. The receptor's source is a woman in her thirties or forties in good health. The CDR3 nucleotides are TGTGCCAGCAGCTCGGTAGTGGGGGCCAACGTCCTGACTTTC. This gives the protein CASSSVVGANVLTF.